A selection of T cell receptor beta chains follows, all from one sample in a study of blood T cells in healthy people across ages. From the 5' RACE reads, TCRdb called clonotypes with MiXCR, one entry per CDR3 protein. The table includes approximately 900,000 distinct CDR3 sequences, around 46% detected once. The material sequenced was blood. The receptors were sampled from a man aged 25 to 40 in good health. The CDR3 runs from the conserved cysteine through the conserved F or W. D genes are given only for firm matches. Part of the rows lack a size; the others show once, few, many or a class for expanded clones.

size	D	V	J	DNA	CDR3
many	NA	TRBV7-9	TRBJ1-2	TGTGCCAGCAGCTTAGACCCCTATGGCTACACCTTC	CASSLDPYGYTF
NA	TRBD1	TRBV14	TRBJ2-5	TGTGCCAGCAGCCATACGCCGGGACAGGGGGAAGAGACCCAGTACTTC	CASSHTPGQGEETQYF
NA	NA	TRBV4-3	TRBJ2-3	TGCGCCAGCAGCCAAGATTACGGGTACGCAGATACGCAGTATTTT	CASSQDYGYADTQYF
few	NA	TRBV11-2	TRBJ2-1	TGTGCCAGCAGCTTCGGGATTATGGGAAATAATGAGCAGTTCTTC	CASSFGIMGNNEQFF
NA	NA	TRBV7-2	TRBJ2-5	TGTGCCAGCAGCTTATGCGGTGAGGGGATCGGCGATGAGCAGTACTTC	CASSLCGEGIGDEQYF
NA	NA	TRBV6-4	TRBJ2-2	TGTGCCAGCAGTGACACAACAAACACCGGGGAGCTGTTTTTT	CASSDTTNTGELFF
few	NA	TRBV20-1	TRBJ2-6	TGCAGTGCTAGGGGGTCTGGGGCCAACGTCCTGACTTTC	CSARGSGANVLTF
NA	TRBD2	TRBV20-1	TRBJ2-1	TGCAGTGCTTGTGTAGCGGGGGGGCTGAGCAATGAGCAGTTCTTC	CSACVAGGLSNEQFF
once	TRBD1	TRBV28	TRBJ2-7	TGTGCCAGCAGTAACAGGGGGCTACACTACGAGCAGTACTTC	CASSNRGLHYEQYF
many	NA	TRBV6-2/TRBV6-3	TRBJ1-1	TGTGCCAGCAGTTACGGCAGAGGGGAGAACACTGAAGCTTTCTTT	CASSYGRGENTEAFF
NA	TRBD2	TRBV27	TRBJ2-7	TGTGCCAGCAGTCTCTTTGCCGGGGGGTCATCCTACGAGCAGTACTTC	CASSLFAGGSSYEQYF
NA	TRBD1	TRBV3-1	TRBJ1-4	TGTGCCAGCAGCCACACAGGGGTGGATGAAAAACTGTTTTTT	CASSHTGVDEKLFF
once	NA	TRBV5-1	TRBJ2-7	TGCGCCAGCAGCCCTCGACAAGGATTCTACGAGCAGTACTTC	CASSPRQGFYEQYF